This T cell receptor beta chain emerged from a study of early T cells in non-severe SARS-CoV-2 infection. The CDR3 runs to 14 residues. Germline CDR1 and CDR2: PRHDT and FYEKMQ (reference sequence). V was pared by 1 base and J by 3 bases, with 7 bases between. One entry per CDR3 protein, called by TCRdb with MiXCR from the 5' RACE reads. The sample consists of around 76,000 distinct CDR3 sequences, 11% of them appearing once. Many counts were recorded for this clonotype. The sequence was obtained from an adult who was a healthcare worker with PCR-confirmed SARS-CoV-2 infection or an uninfected control (not recorded which). The chain has TRBV13 and TRBJ2-4; no definite D call. Sequencing was carried out using whole blood. CDR3: CASSLAGDKNIQYF. DNA of the CDR3: TGTGCCAGCAGCTTAGCAGGTGACAAAAACATTCAGTACTTC.